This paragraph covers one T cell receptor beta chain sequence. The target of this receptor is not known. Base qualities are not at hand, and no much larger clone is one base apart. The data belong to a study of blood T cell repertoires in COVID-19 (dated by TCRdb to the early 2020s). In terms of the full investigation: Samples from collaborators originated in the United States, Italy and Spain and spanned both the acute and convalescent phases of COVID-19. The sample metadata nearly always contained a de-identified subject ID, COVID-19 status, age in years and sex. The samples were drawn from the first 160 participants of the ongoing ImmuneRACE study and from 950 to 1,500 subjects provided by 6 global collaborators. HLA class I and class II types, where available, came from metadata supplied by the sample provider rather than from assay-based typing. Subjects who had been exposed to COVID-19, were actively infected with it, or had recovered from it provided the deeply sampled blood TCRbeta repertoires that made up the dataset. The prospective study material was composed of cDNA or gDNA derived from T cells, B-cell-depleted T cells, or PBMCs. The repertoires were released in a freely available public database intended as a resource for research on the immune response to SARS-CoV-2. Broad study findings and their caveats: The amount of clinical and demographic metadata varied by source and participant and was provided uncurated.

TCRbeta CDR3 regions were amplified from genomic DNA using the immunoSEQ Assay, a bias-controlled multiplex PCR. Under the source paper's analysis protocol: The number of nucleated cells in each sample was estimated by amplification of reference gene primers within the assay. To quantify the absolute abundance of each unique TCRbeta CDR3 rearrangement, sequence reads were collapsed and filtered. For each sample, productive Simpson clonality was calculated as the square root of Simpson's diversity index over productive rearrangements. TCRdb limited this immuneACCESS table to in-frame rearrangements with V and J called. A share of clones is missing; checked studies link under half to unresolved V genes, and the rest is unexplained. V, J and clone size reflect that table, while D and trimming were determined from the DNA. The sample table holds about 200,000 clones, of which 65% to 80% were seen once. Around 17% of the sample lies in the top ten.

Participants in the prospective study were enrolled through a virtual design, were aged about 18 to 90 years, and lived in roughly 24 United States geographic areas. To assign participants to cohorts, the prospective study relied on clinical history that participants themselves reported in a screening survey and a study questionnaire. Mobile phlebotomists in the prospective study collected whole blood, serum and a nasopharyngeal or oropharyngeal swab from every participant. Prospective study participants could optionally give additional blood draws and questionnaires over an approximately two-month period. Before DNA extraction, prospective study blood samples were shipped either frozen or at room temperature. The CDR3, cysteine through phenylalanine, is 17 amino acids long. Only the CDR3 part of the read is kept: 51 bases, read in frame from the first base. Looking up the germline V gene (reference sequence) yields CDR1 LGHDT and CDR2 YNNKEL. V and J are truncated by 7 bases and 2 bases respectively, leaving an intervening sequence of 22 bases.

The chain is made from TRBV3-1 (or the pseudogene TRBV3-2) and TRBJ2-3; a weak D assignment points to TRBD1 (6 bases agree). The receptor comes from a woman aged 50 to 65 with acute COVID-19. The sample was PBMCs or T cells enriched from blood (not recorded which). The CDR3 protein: CASTRSRGASFTDTQYF. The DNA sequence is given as TGTGCCAGCACCCGGAGCAGGGGAGCCTCATTCACAGATACGCAGTATTTT.